This T cell receptor beta chain is drawn from a study of T-cell memory formation after mild COVID-19. The study, taken as a whole, reports: Mostly located in CM and EM were contracting CD4+ clones, with contracting CD8+ clones located in EMRA. Researchers could not confirm that second-wave clones peaking on day 37 targeted SARS-CoV-2.

In the case of this clonotype: Its antigen is undetermined.

Germline V gene data show CDR1 as SNHLY and CDR2 as FYNNEI. The CDR3 covers 13 residues. With V trimmed by 8 bases and J by 2 bases, 3 bases remained unmatched. MiXCR, run by TCRdb on the 5' RACE reads, gives a single entry per CDR3 protein. The sample includes 200,000 to 250,000 distinct CDR3 sequences, roughly 15% of them seen just once. The sample was PBMCs or a T cell subset sorted from them (not recorded which). The chain links TRBV2 to TRBJ2-5; 9 bases agree with TRBD1. The TCR comes from a man between 18 and 29 years old who had mild COVID-19 (a few samples of this study predate the infection). Cell type and time point are not known. CDR3 DNA: TGTGCCAGCTACAGGGGGCGGCAAGAGACCCAGTACTTC. It is translated as CASYRGRQETQYF.